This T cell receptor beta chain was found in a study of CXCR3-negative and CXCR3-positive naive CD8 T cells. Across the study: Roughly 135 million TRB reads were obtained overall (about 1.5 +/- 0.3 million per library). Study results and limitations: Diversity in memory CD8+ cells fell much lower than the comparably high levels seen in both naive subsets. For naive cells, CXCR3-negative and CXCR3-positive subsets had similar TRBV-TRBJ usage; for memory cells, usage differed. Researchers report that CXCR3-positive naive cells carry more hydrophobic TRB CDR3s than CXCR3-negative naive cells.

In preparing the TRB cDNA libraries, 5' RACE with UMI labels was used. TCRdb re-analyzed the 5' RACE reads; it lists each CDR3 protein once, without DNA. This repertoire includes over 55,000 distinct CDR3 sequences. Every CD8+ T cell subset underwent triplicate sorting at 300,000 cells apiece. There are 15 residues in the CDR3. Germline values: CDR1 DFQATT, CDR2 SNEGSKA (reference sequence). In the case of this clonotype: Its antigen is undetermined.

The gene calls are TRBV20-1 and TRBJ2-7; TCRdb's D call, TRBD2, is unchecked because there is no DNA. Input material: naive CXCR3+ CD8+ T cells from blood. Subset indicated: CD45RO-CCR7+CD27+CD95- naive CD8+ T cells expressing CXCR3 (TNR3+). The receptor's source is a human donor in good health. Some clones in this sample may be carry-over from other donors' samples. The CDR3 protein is CSARDIPGEGYEQYF.